This TCR beta chain emerged from a study of OX40 agonist ivuxolimab in advanced cancers. At the level of the study: Cohort: approximately 79% men, mean age 60, aged roughly 20 to 79. Study-wide results and limits: CD8+ T cells averaged more expanded clones than CD4+. The authors did not determine the antigen specificity of the expanded peripheral T cells.

In regard to this clone: The antigen is undetermined.

Some clones are missing from TCRdb's copy, which holds only in-frame ones; the method was immunoSEQ multiplex PCR. The sample has 96,000 or so clones; 84% are singletons. Baseline was the first blood sampling point, followed by cycle 4 day 1 and cycle 7 day 1. V lost 6 bases and J lost 4; bases outside the gene matches: 3. Germline assignment: CDR1 SNHLY and CDR2 FYNNEI. CDR3 length: 12 residues. The sequences come from CD4+ or CD8+ T cells sorted from blood, collected in a trial of the OX40 agonist ivuxolimab. The V call is TRBV2, the J call TRBJ2-7; TRBD2 agrees at 7 bases. This receptor was identified in an adult with an advanced solid tumor such as melanoma, head and neck, liver or kidney cancer. The CDR3 is CASRAGPYEQYF. In DNA form, the CDR3 reads TGTGCCAGCAGAGCGGGGCCTTACGAGCAGTACTTC. The entire variable domain, with the rest obtained from reference TRBV2 and TRBJ2-7, is as follows: EPEVTQTPSHQVTQMGQEVILRCVPISNHLYFYWYRQILGQKVEFLVSFYNNEISEKSEIFDDQFSVERPDGSNFTLKIRSTKLEDSAMYFCASRAGPYEQYFGPGTRLTVT.